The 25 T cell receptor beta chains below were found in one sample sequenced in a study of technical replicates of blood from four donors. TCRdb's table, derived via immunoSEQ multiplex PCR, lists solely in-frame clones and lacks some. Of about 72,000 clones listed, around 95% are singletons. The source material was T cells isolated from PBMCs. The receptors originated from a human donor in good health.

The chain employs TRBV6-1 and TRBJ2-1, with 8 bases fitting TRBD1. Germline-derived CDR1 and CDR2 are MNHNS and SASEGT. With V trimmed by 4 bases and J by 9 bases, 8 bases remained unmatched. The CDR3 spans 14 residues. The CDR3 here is CASSAGTGGREQFF. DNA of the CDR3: TGTGCCAGCAGTGCCGGGACAGGTGGACGTGAGCAGTTCTTC.

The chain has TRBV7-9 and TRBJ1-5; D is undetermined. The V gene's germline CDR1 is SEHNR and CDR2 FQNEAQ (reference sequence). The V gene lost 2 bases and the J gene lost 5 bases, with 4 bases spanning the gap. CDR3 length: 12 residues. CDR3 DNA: TGTGCCAGCAGCTTAACGGATCAGCCCCAGCATTTT. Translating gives CASSLTDQPQHF.

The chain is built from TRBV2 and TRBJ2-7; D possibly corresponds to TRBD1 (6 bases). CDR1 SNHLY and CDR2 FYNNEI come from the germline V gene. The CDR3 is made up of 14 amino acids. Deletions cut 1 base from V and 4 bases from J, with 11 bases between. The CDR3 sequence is CASSEGTVLYEQYF. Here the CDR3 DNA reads TGTGCCAGCAGTGAAGGGACAGTTCTATACGAGCAGTACTTC.

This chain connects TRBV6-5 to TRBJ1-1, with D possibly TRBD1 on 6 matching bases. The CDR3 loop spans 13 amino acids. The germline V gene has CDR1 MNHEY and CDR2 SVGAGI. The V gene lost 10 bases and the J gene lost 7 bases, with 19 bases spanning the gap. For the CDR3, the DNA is TGTGCCACCACGCAGGGTCGAGGGGGTGAAGCTTTCTTT. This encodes CATTQGRGGEAFF.

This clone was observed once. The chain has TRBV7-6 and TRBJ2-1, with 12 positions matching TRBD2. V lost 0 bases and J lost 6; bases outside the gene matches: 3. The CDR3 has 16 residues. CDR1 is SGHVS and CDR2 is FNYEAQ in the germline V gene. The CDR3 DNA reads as TGTGCCAGCAGCTTAGCGACTAGCGGGAGTGGCAATGAGCAGTTCTTC. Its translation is CASSLATSGSGNEQFF.

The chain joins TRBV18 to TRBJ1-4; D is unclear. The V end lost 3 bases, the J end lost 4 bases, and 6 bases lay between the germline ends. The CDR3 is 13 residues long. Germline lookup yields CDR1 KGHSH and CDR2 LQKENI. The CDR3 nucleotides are TGTGCCAGCTCACCCGCGGGTAATGAAAAACTGTTTTTT. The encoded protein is CASSPAGNEKLFF.

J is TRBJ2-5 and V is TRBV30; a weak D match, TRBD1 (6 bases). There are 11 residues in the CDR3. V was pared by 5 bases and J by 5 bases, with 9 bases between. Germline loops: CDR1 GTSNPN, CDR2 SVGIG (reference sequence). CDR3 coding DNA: TGTGCCTGGGGACAGCTGGAGACCCAGTACTTC. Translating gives CAWGQLETQYF.

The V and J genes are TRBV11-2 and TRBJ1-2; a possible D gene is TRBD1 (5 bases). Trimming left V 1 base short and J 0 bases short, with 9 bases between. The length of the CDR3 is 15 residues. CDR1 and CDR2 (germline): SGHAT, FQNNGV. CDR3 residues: CASSLVNRTNYGYTF. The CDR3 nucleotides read TGTGCCAGCAGCTTAGTTAACAGGACTAACTATGGCTACACCTTC.

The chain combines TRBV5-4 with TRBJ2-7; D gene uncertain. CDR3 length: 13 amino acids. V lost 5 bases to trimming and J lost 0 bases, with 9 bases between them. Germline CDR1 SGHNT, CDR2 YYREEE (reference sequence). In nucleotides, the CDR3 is TGTGCCAGCAGGTCGGGTAGCTCCTACGAGCAGTACTTC. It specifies CASRSGSSYEQYF.

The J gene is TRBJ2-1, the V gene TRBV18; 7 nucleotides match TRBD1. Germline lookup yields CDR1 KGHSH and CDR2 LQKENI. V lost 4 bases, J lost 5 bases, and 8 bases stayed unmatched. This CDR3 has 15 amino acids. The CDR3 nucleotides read TGTGCCAGCTCACTGAGTTTCGGACAGGACAATGAGCAGTTCTTC. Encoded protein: CASSLSFGQDNEQFF. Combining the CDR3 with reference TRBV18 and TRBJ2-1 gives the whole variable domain NAGVMQNPRHLVRRRGQEARLRCSPMKGHSHVYWYRQLPEEGLKFMVYLQKENIIDESGMPKERFSAEFPKEGPSILRIQQVVRGDSAAYFCASSLSFGQDNEQFFGPGTRLTVL.

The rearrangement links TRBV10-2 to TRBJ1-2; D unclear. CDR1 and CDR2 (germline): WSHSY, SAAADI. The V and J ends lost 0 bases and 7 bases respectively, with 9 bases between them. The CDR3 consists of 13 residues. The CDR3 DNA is TGCGCCAGCAGTGAGTCAGTTTCGGGTGGCTACACCTTC. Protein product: CASSESVSGGYTF.

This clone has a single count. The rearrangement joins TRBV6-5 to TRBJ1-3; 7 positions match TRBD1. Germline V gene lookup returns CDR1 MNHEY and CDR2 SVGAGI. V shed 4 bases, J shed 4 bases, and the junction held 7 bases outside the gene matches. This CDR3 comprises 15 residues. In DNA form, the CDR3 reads TGTGCCAGCAGTTTAGACAGGGCTAAAGGAAACACCATATATTTT. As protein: CASSLDRAKGNTIYF.

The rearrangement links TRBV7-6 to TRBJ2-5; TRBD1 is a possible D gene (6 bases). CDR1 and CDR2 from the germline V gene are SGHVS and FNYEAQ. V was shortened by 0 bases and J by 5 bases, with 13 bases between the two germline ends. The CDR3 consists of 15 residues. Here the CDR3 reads CASSLAAGAVETQYF. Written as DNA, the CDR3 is TGTGCCAGCAGCTTAGCGGCAGGGGCTGTGGAGACCCAGTACTTC.

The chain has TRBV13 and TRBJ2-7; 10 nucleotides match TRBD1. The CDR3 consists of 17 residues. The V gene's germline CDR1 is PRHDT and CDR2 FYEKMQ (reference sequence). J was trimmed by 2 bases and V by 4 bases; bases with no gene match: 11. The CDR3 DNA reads TGTGCCAGCAGCTCCCTCGTAGGACAGGGGGGGCCCTACGAGCAGTACTTC. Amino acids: CASSSLVGQGGPYEQYF.

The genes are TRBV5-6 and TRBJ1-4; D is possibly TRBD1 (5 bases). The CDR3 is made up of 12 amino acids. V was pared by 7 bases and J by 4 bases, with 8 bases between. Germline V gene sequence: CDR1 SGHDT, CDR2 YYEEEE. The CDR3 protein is CASGRGNEKLFF. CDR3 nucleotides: TGTGCCAGCGGGAGGGGTAATGAAAAACTGTTTTTT.

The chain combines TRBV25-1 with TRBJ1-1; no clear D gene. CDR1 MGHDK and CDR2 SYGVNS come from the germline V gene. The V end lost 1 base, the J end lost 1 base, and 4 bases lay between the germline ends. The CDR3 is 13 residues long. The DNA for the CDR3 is TGTGCCAGCAGTGAATTTAGGAACACTGAAGCTTTCTTT. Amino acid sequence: CASSEFRNTEAFF. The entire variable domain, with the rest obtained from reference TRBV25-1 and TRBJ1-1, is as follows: EADIYQTPRYLVIGTGKKITLECSQTMGHDKMYWYQQDPGMELHLIHYSYGVNSTEKGDLSSESTVSRIRTEHFPLTLESARPSHTSQYLCASSEFRNTEAFFGQGTRLTVV.

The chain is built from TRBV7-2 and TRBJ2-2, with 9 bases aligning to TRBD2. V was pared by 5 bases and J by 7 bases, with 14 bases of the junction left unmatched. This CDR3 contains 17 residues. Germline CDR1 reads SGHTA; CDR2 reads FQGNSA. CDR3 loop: CASSISSGSQRSGELFF. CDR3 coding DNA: TGTGCCAGCAGCATTAGTAGCGGGAGCCAACGAAGCGGGGAGCTGTTTTTT.

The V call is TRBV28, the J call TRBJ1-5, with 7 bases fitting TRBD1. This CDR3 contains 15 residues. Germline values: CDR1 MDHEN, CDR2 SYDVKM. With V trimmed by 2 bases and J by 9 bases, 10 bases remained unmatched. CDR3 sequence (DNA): TGTGCCAGCAGTTTAGGGACAGCCGCCTGGGCGCCCCAGCATTTT. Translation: CASSLGTAAWAPQHF. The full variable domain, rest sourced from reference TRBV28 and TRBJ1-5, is DVKVTQSSRYLVKRTGEKVFLECVQDMDHENMFWYRQDPGLGLRLIYFSYDVKMKEKGDIPEGYSVSREKKERFSLILESASTNQTSMYLCASSLGTAAWAPQHFGDGTRLSIL.

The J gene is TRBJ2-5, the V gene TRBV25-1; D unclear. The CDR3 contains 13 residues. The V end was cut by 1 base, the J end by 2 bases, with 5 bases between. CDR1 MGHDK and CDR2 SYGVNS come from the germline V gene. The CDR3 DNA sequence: TGTGCCAGCAGTGAATTAGTACAAGAGACCCAGTACTTC. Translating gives CASSELVQETQYF. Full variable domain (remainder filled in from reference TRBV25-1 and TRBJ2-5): EADIYQTPRYLVIGTGKKITLECSQTMGHDKMYWYQQDPGMELHLIHYSYGVNSTEKGDLSSESTVSRIRTEHFPLTLESARPSHTSQYLCASSELVQETQYFGPGTRLLVL.

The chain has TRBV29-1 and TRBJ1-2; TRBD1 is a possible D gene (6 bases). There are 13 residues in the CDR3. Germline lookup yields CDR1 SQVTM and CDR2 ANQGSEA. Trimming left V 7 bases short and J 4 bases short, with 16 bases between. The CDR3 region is CSAKKQGGYGYTF. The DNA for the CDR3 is TGCAGCGCCAAGAAACAGGGCGGCTATGGCTACACCTTC.

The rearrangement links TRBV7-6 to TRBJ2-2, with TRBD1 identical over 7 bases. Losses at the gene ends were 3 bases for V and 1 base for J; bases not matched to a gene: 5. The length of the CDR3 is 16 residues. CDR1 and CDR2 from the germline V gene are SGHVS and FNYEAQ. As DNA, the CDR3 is TGTGCCAGCAGCTTTAAGGGGACAGTGAACACCGGGGAGCTGTTTTTT. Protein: CASSFKGTVNTGELFF.

In nucleotides, the CDR3 is TGCGCCAGCAGCCTCCTCGAAGGCGTCGGGGAGACCCAGTACTTC. It codes for CASSLLEGVGETQYF. The chain is built from TRBV5-1 and TRBJ2-5; no definite D call. This CDR3 is 15 amino acids long. V lost 4 bases, J lost 5 bases, and 18 bases lay in between. CDR1 and CDR2 (germline): SGHRS, YFSETQ.

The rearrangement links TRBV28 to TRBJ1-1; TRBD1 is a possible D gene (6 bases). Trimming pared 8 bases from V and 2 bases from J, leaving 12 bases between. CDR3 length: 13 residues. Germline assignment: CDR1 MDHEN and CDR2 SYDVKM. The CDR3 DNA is TGTGCCAGCCAGGGGCTCGAAAACACTGAAGCTTTCTTT. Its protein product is CASQGLENTEAFF.

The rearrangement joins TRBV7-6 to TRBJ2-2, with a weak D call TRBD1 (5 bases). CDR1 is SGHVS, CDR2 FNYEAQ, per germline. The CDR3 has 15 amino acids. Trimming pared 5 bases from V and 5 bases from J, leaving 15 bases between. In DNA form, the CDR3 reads TGTGCCAGCAGCCTCAGGGATCCGCGGACCGGGGAGCTGTTTTTT. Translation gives CASSLRDPRTGELFF.

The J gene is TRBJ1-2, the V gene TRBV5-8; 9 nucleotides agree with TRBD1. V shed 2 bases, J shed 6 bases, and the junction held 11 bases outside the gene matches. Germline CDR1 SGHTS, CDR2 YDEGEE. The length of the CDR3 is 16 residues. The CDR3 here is CASSLTTGGNRNGYTF. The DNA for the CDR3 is TGTGCCAGCAGCTTAACTACAGGGGGCAATCGGAATGGCTACACCTTC.